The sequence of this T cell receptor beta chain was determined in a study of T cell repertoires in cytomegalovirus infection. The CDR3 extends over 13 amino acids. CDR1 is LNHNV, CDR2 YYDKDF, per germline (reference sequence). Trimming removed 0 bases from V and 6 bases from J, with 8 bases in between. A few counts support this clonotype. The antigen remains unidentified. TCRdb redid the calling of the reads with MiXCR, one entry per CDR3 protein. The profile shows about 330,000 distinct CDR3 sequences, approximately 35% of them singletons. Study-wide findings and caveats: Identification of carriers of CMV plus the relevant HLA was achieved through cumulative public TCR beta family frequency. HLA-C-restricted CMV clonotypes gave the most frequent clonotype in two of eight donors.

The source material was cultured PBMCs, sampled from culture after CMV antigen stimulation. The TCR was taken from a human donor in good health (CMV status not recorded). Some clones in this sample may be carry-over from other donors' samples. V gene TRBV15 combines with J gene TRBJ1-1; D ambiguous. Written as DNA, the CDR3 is TGTGCCACCAGCAGAGATCATTGGGCTGAAGCTTTCTTT. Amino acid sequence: CATSRDHWAEAFF.